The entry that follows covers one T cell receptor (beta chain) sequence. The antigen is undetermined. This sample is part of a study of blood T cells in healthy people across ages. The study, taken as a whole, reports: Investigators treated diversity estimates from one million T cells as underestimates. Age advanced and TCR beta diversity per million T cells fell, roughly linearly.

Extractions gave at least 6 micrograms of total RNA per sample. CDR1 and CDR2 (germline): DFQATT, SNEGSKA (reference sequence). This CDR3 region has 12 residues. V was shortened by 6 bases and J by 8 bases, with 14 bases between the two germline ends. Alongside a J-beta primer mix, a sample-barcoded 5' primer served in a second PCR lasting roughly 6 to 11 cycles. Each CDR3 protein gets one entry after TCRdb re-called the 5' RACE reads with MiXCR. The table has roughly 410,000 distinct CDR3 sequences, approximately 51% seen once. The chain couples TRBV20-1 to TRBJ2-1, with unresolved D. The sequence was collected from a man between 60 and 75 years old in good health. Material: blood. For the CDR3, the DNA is TGCAGTGCCCCAGAGCTTGGCGATGAGCAGTTCTTC. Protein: CSAPELGDEQFF.